The rows below give T cell receptor beta chains drawn from one sample of a study. TCRdb itself ran the 5' RACE reads through MiXCR, one entry per CDR3 protein. This table has roughly 45,000 distinct CDR3 sequences, roughly a fifth appearing once. The material sequenced was Tregs sorted from blood. The receptor source for this set is a female donor with breast cancer. The CDR3 runs from the conserved cysteine through the conserved F or W. A D gene is named only where the DNA matches it firmly. Some rows have no size entry. The others give once, few or many, or a class for an expanded clone.

size	J	D	V	CDR3	DNA
medium-sized	TRBJ2-7	NA	TRBV6-1	CASSDPVTEQYF	TGTGCCAGCAGTGACCCCGTCACCGAGCAGTACTTC
many	TRBJ2-4	NA	TRBV28	CASIPQIAKNIQYF	TGTGCCAGCATCCCGCAGATAGCCAAAAACATTCAGTACTTC
few	TRBJ2-3	TRBD2	TRBV6-5	CASSITGTSIDTQYF	TGTGCCAGCAGTATCACCGGGACTAGCATAGATACGCAGTATTTT
NA	TRBJ2-1	TRBD2	TRBV5-1	CASSSGGARSGRSAGNEQFF	TGCGCCAGCAGTTCCGGGGGGGCGCGCAGCGGGAGGTCAGCCGGGAATGAGCAGTTCTTC
NA	TRBJ2-1	NA	TRBV12-3/TRBV12-4	CASSLAKSGGDNEQFF	TGTGCCAGCAGTTTAGCAAAGAGCGGCGGGGACAATGAGCAGTTCTTC
NA	TRBJ1-2	NA	TRBV28	CASSLLGRGYTF	TGTGCCAGCAGTTTATTGGGCCGTGGCTACACCTTC
NA	TRBJ2-1	NA	TRBV9	CASSVEYRGGEQFF	TGTGCCAGCAGCGTAGAGTACAGGGGAGGTGAGCAGTTCTTC
many	TRBJ2-7	NA	TRBV27	CASSLSKGLAYEQYF	TGTGCCAGCAGTTTATCGAAAGGACTGGCCTACGAGCAGTACTTC
NA	TRBJ1-1	TRBD1	TRBV18	CASSPTGDGTEAFF	TGTGCCAGCTCACCGACAGGGGATGGTACTGAAGCTTTCTTT
few	TRBJ1-5	NA	TRBV2	CASSEQVSNQPQHF	TGTGCCAGCAGTGAACAGGTTAGCAATCAGCCCCAGCATTTT
NA	TRBJ2-1	NA	TRBV4-1	CASSPGPSRPYKEQFF	TGCGCCAGCAGCCCCGGACCTAGCAGACCCTACAAAGAGCAGTTCTTC
many	TRBJ2-7	TRBD2	TRBV29-1	CSAKRGAGGLYEQYF	TGCAGCGCCAAGCGGGGAGCGGGAGGTCTTTACGAGCAGTACTTC
NA	TRBJ2-5	NA	TRBV5-1	CASSTGQGPTGLVGGPEETQYF	TGCGCCAGCAGCACCGGACAGGGACCCACGGGACTAGTGGGAGGGCCGGAGGAGACCCAGTACTTC
many	TRBJ2-2	NA	TRBV12-3/TRBV12-4	CASSPLASTGELFF	TGTGCCAGCAGTCCACTGGCGTCCACCGGGGAGCTGTTTTTT
medium-sized	TRBJ2-5	NA	TRBV29-1	CSVLWGETQYF	TGCAGCGTTTTATGGGGAGAGACCCAGTACTTC
many	TRBJ2-7	NA	TRBV9	CASSDQGGGSSYEQYF	TGTGCCAGCAGCGACCAGGGGGGCGGGAGCTCCTACGAGCAGTACTTC
few	TRBJ2-1	TRBD2	TRBV3-1	CASSQDPTSDEQFF	TGTGCCAGCAGCCAAGACCCCACTAGCGATGAGCAGTTCTTC
many	TRBJ2-1	TRBD1	TRBV7-9	CASSTYRGRVEQFF	TGTGCCAGCAGCACCTACAGGGGGCGCGTTGAGCAGTTCTTC
many	TRBJ1-1	NA	TRBV5-1	CASSRVMNTEAFF	TGCGCCAGCAGCCGGGTCATGAACACTGAAGCTTTCTTT
NA	TRBJ2-6	NA	TRBV12-3/TRBV12-4	CASSPSSGANVLTF	TGTGCCAGCAGCCCGAGCTCTGGGGCCAACGTCCTGACTTTC
NA	TRBJ2-3	NA	TRBV7-2	CASSGSGPSTDTQYF	TGTGCCAGCAGCGGTAGCGGCCCTAGCACAGATACGCAGTATTTT
NA	TRBJ1-1	NA	TRBV6-1	CVSSDHPGEGNTEAFF	TGTGTCAGCAGTGACCACCCCGGAGAGGGGAACACTGAAGCTTTCTTT
few	TRBJ2-1	TRBD2	TRBV28	CASSSHAGTSGSWGNEQFF	TGTGCCAGCAGTTCTCACGCCGGGACTAGCGGGAGTTGGGGCAATGAGCAGTTCTTC
NA	TRBJ2-5	NA	TRBV5-8	CASRNDAANQETQYF	TGTGCCAGCAGAAACGACGCCGCCAACCAGGAGACCCAGTACTTC
NA	TRBJ2-1	TRBD2	TRBV24-1	CATSDPAGAYNEQFF	TGTGCCACCAGTGATCCAGCGGGAGCCTACAATGAGCAGTTCTTC
NA	TRBJ1-1	NA	TRBV7-9	CASSPGGMNTEAFF	TGTGCCAGCAGCCCGGGCGGGATGAACACTGAAGCTTTCTTT
many	TRBJ2-5	NA	TRBV15	CATSRDTQETQYF	TGTGCCACCAGCAGGGACACCCAAGAGACCCAGTACTTC
many	TRBJ2-7	TRBD1	TRBV27	CASSSGTESYEQYF	TGTGCCAGCAGTTCGGGGACAGAGTCCTACGAGCAGTACTTC
few	TRBJ2-1	TRBD2	TRBV29-1	CSAGKRLAAYNEQFF	TGCAGCGCCGGAAAGAGACTAGCGGCCTACAATGAGCAGTTCTTC
NA	TRBJ2-3	NA	TRBV7-9	CASSSLRFGGTGTQYF	TGTGCCAGCAGCTCCCTTCGTTTCGGGGGAACAGGTACGCAGTATTTT
NA	TRBJ2-2	TRBD1	TRBV20-1	CSARPIDRGNTGELFF	TGCAGTGCTAGACCCATAGACAGGGGGAACACCGGGGAGCTGTTTTTT
few	TRBJ2-7	TRBD2	TRBV10-3	CAISDPPTSARYEQYF	TGTGCCATCAGTGATCCTCCAACTAGCGCGCGCTACGAGCAGTACTTC
NA	TRBJ2-7	NA	TRBV20-1	CSARDSIGESVTKQYF	TGCAGTGCTAGAGACTCAATAGGGGAATCAGTTACCAAGCAGTACTTC